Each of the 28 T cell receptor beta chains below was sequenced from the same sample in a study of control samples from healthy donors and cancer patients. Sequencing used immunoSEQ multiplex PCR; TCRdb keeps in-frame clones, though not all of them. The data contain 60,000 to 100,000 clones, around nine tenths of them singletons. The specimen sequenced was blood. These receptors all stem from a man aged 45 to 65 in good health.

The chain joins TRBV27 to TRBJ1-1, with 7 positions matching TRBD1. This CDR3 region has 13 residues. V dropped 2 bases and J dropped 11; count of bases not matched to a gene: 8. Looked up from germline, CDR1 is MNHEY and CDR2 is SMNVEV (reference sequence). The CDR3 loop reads CASSLGQATRAFF. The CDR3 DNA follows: TGTGCCAGCAGTTTAGGACAGGCCACCCGCGCTTTCTTT.

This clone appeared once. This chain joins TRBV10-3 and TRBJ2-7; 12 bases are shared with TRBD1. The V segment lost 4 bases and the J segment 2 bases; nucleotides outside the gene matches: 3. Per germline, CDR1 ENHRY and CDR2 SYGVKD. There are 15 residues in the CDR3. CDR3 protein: CAISGGTGGAYEQYF. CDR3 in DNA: TGTGCCATCAGTGGAGGGACAGGGGGCGCCTACGAGCAGTACTTC.

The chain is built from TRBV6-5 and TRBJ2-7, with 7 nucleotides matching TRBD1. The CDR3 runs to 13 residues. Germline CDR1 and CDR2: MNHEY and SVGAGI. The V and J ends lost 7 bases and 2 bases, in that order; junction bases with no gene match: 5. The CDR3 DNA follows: TGTGCCAGCACCGACAGGGTAACCTACGAGCAGTACTTC. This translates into CASTDRVTYEQYF.

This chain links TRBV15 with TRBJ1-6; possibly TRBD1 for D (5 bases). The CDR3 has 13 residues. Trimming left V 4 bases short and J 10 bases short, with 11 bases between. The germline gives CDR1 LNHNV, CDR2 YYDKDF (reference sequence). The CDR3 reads CATSIQGESPLHF. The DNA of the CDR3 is TGTGCCACCAGCATCCAGGGTGAATCACCCCTCCACTTT.

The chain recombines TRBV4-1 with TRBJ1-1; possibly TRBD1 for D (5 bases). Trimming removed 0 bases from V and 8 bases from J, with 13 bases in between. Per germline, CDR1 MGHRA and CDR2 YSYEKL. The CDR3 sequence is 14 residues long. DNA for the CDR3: TGCGCCAGCAGCCAAGAGGGACCACAAACAGAAGCTTTCTTT. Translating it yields CASSQEGPQTEAFF.

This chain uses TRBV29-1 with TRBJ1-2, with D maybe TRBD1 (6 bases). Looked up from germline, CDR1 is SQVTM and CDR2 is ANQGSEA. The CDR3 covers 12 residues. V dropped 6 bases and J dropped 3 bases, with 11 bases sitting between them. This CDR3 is CSVDSGDYGYTF. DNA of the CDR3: TGCAGCGTGGACAGCGGAGACTATGGCTACACCTTC.

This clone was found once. CDR3 sequence (DNA): TGTGCCAGCAGCTACCGGGCCCAAGCAGATACGCAGTATTTT. This sequence encodes CASSYRAQADTQYF. The chain carries TRBV7-2 and TRBJ2-3; no clear D. There are 14 residues in the CDR3. Trimming took 4 bases from V and 4 from J, leaving 12 bases between them. In germline, CDR1 is SGHTA, CDR2 FQGNSA.

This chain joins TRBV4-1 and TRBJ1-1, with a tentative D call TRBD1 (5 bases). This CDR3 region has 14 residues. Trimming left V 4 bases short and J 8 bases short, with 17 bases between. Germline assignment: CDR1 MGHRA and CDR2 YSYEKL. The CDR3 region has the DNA TGCGCCAGCAGCCCACGTCGGGGCCCGGCGGAAGCTTTCTTT. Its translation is CASSPRRGPAEAFF.

The CDR3 is CASSVRGSAGELFF. DNA of the CDR3: TGTGCCAGTAGTGTCAGGGGATCCGCCGGGGAGCTGTTTTTT. This chain joins TRBV19 and TRBJ2-2; D is possibly TRBD1 (6 bases). Germline V lookup: CDR1 LNHDA, CDR2 SQIVND (reference sequence). V was shortened by 5 bases and J by 6 bases, with 13 bases between the two germline ends. This CDR3 spans 14 amino acids.

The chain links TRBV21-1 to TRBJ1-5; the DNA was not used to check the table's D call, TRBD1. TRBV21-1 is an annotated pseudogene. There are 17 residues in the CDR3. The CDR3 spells CASSKGLSSGMNQPQHF. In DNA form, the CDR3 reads TGTGCCAGCAGCAAAGGGCTCTCATCAGGGATGAATCAGCCCCAGCATTTT.

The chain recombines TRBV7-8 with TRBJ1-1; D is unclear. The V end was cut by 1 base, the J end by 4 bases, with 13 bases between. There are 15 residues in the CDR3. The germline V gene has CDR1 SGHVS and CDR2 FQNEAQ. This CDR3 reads CASSLVPGVGTEAFF. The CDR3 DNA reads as TGTGCCAGCAGCTTAGTTCCGGGAGTGGGCACTGAAGCTTTCTTT.

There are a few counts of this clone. The CDR3 bases are TGTGCCAGCAGTTACGACACAGGGTATAGGCAGCCCCAGCATTTT. It translates to CASSYDTGYRQPQHF. The chain has TRBV6-2 or TRBV6-3 and TRBJ1-5; perhaps TRBD1 as D (6 bases). Germline V gene sequence: CDR1 MNHEY, CDR2 SVGEGT. Trimming shortened V by 2 bases and J by 7 bases, and 15 bases separated the two germline ends. The CDR3 extends over 15 amino acids.

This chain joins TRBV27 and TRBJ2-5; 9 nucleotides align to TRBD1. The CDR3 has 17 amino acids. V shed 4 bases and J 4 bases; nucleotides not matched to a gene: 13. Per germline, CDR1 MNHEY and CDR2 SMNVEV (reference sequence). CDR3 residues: CASSSSRDRALLETQYF. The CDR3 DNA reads TGTGCCAGCAGTTCTTCCCGGGACAGGGCCCTCCTAGAGACCCAGTACTTC.

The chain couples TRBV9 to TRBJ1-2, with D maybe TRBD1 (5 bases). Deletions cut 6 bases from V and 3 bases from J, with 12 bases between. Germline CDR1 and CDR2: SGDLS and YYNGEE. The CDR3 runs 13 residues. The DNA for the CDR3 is TGTGCCAGCAACCCGGGGGGATACTATGGCTACACCTTC. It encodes CASNPGGYYGYTF.

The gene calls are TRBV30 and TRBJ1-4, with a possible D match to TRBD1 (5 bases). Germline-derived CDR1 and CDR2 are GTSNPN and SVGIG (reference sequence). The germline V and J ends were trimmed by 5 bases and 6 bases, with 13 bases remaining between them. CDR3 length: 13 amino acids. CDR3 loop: CAWEDISYEKLFF. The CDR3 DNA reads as TGTGCCTGGGAGGACATCTCTTATGAAAAACTGTTTTTT.

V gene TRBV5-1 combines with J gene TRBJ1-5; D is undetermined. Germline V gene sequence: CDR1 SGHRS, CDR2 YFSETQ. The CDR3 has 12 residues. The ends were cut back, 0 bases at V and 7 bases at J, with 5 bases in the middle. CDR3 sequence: CASSLDGQPQHF. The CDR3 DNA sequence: TGCGCCAGCAGCTTGGATGGGCAGCCCCAGCATTTT.

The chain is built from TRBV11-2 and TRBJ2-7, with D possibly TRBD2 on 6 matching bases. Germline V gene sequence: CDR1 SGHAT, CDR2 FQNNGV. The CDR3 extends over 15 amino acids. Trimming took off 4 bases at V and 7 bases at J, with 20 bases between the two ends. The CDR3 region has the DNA TGTGCCAGCAGCTCTCCGGGGGAAGCGATGCGAGAGCAGTACTTC. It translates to CASSSPGEAMREQYF.

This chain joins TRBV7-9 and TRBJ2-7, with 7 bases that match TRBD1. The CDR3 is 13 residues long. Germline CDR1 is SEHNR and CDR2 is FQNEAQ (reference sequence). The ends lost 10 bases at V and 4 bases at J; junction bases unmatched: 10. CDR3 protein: CATATGESYEQYF. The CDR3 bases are TGTGCCACCGCTACAGGGGAGTCTTACGAGCAGTACTTC.

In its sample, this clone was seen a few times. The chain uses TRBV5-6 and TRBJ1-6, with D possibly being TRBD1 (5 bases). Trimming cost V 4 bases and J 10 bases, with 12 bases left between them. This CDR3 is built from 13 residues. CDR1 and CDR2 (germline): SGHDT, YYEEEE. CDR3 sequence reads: CASSTRTQSPLHF. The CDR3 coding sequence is TGTGCCAGCAGCACCCGGACACAATCACCCCTCCACTTT.

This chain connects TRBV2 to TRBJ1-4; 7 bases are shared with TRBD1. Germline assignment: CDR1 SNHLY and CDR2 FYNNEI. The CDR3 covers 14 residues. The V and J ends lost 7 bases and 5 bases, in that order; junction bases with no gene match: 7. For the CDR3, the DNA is TGTGCCAGCACCCCGGGACAGTGGAATGAAAAACTGTTTTTT. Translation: CASTPGQWNEKLFF.

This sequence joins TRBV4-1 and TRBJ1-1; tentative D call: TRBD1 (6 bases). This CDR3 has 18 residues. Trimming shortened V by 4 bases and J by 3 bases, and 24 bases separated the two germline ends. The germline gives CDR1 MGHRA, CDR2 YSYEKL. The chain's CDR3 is CASSLHPLSGGADTEAFF. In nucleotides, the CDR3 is TGCGCCAGCAGCCTCCACCCCCTCTCTGGGGGGGCGGACACTGAAGCTTTCTTT.

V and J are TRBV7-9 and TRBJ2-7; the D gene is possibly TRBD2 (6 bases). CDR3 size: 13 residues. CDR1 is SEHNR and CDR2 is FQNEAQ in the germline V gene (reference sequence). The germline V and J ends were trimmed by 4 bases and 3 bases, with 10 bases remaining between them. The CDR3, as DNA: TGTGCCAGCAGCTCATCCGGGGGCTACGAGCAGTACTTC. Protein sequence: CASSSSGGYEQYF.

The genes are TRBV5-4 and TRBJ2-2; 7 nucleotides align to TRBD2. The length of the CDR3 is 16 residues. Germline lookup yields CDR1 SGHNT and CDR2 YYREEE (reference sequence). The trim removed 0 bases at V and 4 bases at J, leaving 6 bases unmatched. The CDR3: CASSLVGRGSTGELFF. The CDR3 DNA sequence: TGTGCCAGCAGCTTGGTGGGGCGGGGGTCCACCGGGGAGCTGTTTTTT.

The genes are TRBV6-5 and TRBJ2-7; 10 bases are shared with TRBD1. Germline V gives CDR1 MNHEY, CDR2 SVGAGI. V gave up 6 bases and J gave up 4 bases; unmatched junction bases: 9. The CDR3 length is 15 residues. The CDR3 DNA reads TGTGCCAGCAGCGACCGGGACAGGGGTATTTACGAGCAGTACTTC. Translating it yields CASSDRDRGIYEQYF.

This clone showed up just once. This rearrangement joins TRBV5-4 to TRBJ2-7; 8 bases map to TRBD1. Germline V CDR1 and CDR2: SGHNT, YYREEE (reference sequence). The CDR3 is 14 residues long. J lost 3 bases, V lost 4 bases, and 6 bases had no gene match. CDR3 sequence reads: CASSQGQEFYEQYF. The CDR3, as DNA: TGTGCCAGCAGCCAGGGACAGGAATTCTACGAGCAGTACTTC. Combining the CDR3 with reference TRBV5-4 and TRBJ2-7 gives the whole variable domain ETGVTQSPTHLIKTRGQQVTLRCSSQSGHNTVSWYQQALGQGPQFIFQYYREEENGRGNFPPRFSGLQFPNYSSELNVNALELDDSALYLCASSQGQEFYEQYFGPGTRLTVT.

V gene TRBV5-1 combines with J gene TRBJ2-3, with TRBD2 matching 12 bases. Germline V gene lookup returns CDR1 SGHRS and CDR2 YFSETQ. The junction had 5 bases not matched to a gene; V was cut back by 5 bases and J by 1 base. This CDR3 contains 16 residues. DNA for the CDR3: TGCGCCAGCAGTTTAAGGACTAGCGGGGGCACAGATACGCAGTATTTT. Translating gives CASSLRTSGGTDTQYF.

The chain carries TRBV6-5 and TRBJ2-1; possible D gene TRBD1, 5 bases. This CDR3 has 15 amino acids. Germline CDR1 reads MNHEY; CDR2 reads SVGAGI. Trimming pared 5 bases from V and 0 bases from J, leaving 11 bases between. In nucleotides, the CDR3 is TGTGCCAGCAGTCCCGACAGCAGCTCCTACAATGAGCAGTTCTTC. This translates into CASSPDSSSYNEQFF.

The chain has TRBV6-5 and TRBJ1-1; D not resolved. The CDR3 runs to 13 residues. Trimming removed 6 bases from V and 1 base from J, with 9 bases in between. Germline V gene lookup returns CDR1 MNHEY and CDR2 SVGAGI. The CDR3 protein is CASSRTGNTEAFF. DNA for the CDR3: TGTGCCAGCAGCCGGACGGGGAACACTGAAGCTTTCTTT.